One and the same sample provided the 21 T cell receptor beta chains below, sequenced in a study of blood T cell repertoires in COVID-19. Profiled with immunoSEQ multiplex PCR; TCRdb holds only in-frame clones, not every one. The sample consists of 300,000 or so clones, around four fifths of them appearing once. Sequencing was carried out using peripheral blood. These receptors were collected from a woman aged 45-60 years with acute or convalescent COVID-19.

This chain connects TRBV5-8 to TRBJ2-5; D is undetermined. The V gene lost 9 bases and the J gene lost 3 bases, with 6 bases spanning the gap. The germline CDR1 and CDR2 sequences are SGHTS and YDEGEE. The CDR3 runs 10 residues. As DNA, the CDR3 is TGTGCCACCTTTGAAGAGACCCAGTACTTC. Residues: CATFEETQYF.

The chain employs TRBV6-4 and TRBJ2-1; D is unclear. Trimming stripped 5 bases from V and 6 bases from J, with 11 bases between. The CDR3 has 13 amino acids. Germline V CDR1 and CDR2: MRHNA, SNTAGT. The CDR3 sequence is CASSLRPSNEQFF. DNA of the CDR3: TGTGCCAGCAGTTTGCGGCCCTCCAATGAGCAGTTCTTC.

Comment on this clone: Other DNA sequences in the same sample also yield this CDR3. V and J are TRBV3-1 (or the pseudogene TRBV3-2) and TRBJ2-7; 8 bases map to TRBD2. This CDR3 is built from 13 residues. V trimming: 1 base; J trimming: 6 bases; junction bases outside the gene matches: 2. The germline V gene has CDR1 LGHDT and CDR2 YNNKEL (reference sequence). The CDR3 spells CASSQGLASEQYV. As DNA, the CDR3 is TGTGCCAGCAGCCAAGGACTAGCGAGCGAGCAGTACGTC.

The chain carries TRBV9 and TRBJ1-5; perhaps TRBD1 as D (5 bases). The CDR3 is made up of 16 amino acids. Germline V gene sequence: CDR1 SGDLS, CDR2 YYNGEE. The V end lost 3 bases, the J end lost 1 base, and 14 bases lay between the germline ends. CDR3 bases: TGTGCCAGCAGCGCGACAGACCTTGTGAGCAATCAGCCCCAGCATTTT. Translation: CASSATDLVSNQPQHF.

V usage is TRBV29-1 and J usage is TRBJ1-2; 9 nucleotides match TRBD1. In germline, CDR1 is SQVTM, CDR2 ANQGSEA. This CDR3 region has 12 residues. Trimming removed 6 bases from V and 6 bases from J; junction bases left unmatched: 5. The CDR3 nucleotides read TGCAGCGTGGGACAGGGAAGGGATGGCTACACCTTC. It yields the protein CSVGQGRDGYTF.

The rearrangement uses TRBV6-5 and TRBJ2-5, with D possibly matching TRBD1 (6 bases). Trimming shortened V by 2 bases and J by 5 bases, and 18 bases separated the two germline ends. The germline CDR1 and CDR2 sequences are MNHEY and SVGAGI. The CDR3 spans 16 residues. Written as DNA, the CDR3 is TGTGCCAGCAGTTACCAAGGAACAGGGTTTGGGGAGACCCAGTACTTC. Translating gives CASSYQGTGFGETQYF.

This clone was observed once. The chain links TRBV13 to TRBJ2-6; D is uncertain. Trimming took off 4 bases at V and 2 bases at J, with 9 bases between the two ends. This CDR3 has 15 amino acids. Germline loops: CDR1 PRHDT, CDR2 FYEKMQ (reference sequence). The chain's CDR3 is CASSSTETGANVLTF. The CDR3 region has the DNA TGTGCCAGCAGCTCCACAGAAACTGGGGCCAACGTCCTGACTTTC.

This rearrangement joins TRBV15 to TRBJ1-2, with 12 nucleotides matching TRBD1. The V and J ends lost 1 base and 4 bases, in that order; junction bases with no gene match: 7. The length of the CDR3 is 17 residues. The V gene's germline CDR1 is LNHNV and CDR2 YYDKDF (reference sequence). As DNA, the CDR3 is TGTGCCACCAGCAGAGGGGGACAGGGGGCTATTGGCTATGGCTACACCTTC. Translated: CATSRGGQGAIGYGYTF. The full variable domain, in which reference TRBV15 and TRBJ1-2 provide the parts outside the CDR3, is DAMVIQNPRYQVTQFGKPVTLSCSQTLNHNVMYWYQQKSSQAPKLLFHYYDKDFNNEADTPDNFQSRRPNTSFCFLDIRSPGLGDTAMYLCATSRGGQGAIGYGYTFGSGTRLTVV.

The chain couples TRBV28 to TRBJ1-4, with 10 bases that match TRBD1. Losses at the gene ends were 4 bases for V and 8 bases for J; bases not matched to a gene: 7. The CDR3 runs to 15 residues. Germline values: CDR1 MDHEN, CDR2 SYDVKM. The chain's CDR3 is CASSSPGTGAEKLFF. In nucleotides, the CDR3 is TGTGCCAGCAGTTCCCCCGGGACAGGGGCCGAAAAACTGTTTTTT.

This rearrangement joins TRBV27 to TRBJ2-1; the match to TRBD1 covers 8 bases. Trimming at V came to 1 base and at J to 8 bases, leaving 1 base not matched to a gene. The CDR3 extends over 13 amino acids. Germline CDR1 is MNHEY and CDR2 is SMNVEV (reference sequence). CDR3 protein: CASSLLQGDEQFF. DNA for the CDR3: TGTGCCAGCAGTTTATTACAGGGGGATGAGCAGTTCTTC.

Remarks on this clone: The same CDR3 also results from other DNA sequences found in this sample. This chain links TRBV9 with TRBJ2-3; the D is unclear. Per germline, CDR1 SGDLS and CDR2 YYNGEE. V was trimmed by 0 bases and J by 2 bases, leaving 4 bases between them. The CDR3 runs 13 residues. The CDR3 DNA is TGTGCCAGCAGCGTAGACAACACAGATACGCAGTATTTT. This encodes CASSVDNTDTQYF.

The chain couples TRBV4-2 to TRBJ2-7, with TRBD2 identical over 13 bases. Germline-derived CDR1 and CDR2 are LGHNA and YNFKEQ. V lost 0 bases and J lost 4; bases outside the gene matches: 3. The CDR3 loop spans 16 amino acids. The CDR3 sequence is CASSQEGTSGIYEQYF. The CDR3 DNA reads TGTGCCAGCAGCCAAGAGGGGACTAGCGGGATATACGAGCAGTACTTC.

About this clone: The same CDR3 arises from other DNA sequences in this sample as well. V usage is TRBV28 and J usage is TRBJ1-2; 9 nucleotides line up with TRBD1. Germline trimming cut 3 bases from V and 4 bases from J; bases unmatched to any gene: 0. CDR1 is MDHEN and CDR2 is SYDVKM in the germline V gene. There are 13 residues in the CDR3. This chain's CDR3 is CASSLTGGYGYTF. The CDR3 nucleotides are TGTGCCAGCAGTTTGACAGGGGGCTATGGCTACACCTTC.

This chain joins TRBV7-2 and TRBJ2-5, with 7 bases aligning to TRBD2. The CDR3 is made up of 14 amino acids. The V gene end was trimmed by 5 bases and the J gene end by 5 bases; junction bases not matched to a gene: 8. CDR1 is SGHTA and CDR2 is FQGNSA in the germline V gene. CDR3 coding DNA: TGTGCCAGCAGCCAGACTAGCTGGGTCGAGACCCAGTACTTC. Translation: CASSQTSWVETQYF.

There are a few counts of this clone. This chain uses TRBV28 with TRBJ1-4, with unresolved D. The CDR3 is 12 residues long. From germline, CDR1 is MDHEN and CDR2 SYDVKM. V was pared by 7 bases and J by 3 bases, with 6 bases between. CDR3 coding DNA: TGTGCCAGCACCCTAGCTAATGAAAAACTGTTTTTT. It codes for CASTLANEKLFF.

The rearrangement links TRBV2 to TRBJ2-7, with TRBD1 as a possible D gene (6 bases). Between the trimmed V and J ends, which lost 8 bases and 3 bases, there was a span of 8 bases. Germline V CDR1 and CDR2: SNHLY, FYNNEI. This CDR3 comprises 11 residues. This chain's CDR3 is CASGQNYEQYV. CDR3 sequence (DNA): TGTGCCAGCGGACAGAACTACGAGCAGTACGTC.

CDR3 DNA: TGTGCCTGGAGTCGGTCCCTAGCGGGAGTTGACGAGCAGTACTTC. Translated, it gives CAWSRSLAGVDEQYF. The J gene is TRBJ2-7, the V gene TRBV30, with 10 bases aligning to TRBD2. The CDR3 contains 15 residues. CDR1 and CDR2 (germline): GTSNPN, SVGIG (reference sequence). V lost 2 bases, J lost 5 bases, and 9 bases stayed unmatched.

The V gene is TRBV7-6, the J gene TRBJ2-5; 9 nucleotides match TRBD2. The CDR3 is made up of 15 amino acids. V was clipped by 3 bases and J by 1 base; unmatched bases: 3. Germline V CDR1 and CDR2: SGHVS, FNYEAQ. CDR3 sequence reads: CASSFRLAAQETQYF. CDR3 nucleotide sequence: TGTGCCAGCAGCTTCCGACTAGCGGCCCAAGAGACCCAGTACTTC.

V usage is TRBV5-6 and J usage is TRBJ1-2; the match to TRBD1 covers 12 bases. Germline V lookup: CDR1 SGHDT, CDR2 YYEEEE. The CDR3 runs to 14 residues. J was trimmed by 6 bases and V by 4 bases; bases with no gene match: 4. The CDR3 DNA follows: TGTGCCAGCAGCCTTGGGACAGGGGGCGATGGCTACACCTTC. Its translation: CASSLGTGGDGYTF.

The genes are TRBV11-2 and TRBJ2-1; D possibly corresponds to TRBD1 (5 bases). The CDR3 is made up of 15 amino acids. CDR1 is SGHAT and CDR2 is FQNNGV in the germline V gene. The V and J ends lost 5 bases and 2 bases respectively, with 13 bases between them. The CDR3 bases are TGTGCCAGCAGCGGACACCTCGTCACCTACAATGAGCAGTTCTTC. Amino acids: CASSGHLVTYNEQFF. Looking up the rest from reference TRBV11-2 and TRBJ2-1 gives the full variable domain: EAGVAQSPRYKIIEKRQSVAFWCNPISGHATLYWYQQILGQGPKLLIQFQNNGVVDDSQLPKDRFSAERLKGVDSTLKIQPAKLEDSAVYLCASSGHLVTYNEQFFGPGTRLTVL.

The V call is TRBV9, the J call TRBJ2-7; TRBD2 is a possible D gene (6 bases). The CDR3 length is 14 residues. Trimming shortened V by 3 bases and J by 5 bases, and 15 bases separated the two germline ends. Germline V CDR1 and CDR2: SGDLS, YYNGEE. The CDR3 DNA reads TGTGCCAGCAGCGGCGGGACTCCCTTTGACGAGCAGTACTTC. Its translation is CASSGGTPFDEQYF.